This T cell receptor (beta chain) was sequenced for a study of cytomegalovirus exposure and HLA in healthy donors. Comment on this clone: A junction end diverges from the germline sequence, so it may reflect a read error.

The PCR had 60 Vbeta and 13 Jbeta primers. Sequencing was performed with immunoSEQ multiplex PCR; in TCRdb, only in-frame clones are kept and a portion is missing. The sample shows 200,000 to 300,000 clones, 85% of them seen only once. The germline V gene encodes CDR1 MNHNS and CDR2 SASEGT. The CDR3 contains 13 residues. Sequenced material: PBMCs. J is TRBJ1-1 and V is TRBV6-1; 7 bases fit TRBD1. This clonotype originated in a girl aged 2 to 9 in good health and CMV-seronegative. CDR3 protein: CASREGGVTEAFF. DNA for the CDR3: TGTGCCAGCAGGGAAGGGGGCGTCACTGAAGCTTTCTTT.